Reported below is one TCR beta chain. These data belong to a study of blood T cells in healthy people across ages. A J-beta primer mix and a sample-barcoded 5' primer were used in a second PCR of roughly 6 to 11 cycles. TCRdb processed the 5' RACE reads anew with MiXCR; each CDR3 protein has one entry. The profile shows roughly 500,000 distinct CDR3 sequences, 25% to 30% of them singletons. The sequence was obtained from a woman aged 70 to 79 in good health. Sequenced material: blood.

CDR3 sequence reads: CASSEYGYTF. CDR3 DNA: TGTGCCAGCAGTGAATATGGCTACACCTTC. The V and J genes are TRBV25-1 and TRBJ1-2; no clear D. V was shortened by 0 bases and J by 7 bases, with 0 bases between the two germline ends. Germline CDR1 is MGHDK and CDR2 is SYGVNS. The CDR3 sequence is 10 residues long.